This passage covers 22 T cell receptor beta chains from one sample sequenced in a study of T-cell reconstitution after alpha-beta-depleted transplantation in children. The authors prepared the TCRbeta library with unique molecular identifiers. TCRdb re-called the PCR reads through MiXCR, storing one row per CDR3 protein. The table records approximately 980,000 distinct CDR3 sequences, about 30% of them present only once. The input for sequencing was PBMCs, mostly from graft donor cells, taken 360 days after TCRalphabeta/CD19-depleted stem cell transplant. All receptors derive from a boy less than two years old who had a stem cell transplant for SCID, so the T cells may come from the graft donor.

In this sample, this clonotype turned up a few times. The chain combines TRBV4-1 with TRBJ2-7, with 8 bases fitting TRBD2. Trimming at V came to 7 bases and at J to 4 bases, leaving 15 bases not matched to a gene. The CDR3 loop spans 16 amino acids. Looked up from germline, CDR1 is MGHRA and CDR2 is YSYEKL. The CDR3 reads CASIGGGLGLAYEQYF. The CDR3 region has the DNA TGCGCCAGCATTGGAGGGGGACTAGGCCTGGCTTACGAGCAGTACTTC.

This clonotype was observed a few times. The genes are TRBV14 and TRBJ2-1; maybe TRBD1 (6 bases). CDR1 is SGHDN and CDR2 is FVKESK in the germline V gene. V lost 2 bases to trimming and J lost 10 bases, with 9 bases between them. The CDR3 covers 12 residues. CDR3 amino acids: CASSQWGTEQFF. In DNA, the CDR3 is TGTGCCAGCAGCCAATGGGGGACAGAGCAGTTCTTC.

The chain has TRBV7-9 and TRBJ2-1; perhaps TRBD2 as D (6 bases). The CDR3 is 14 residues long. V lost 5 bases to trimming and J lost 2 bases, with 10 bases between them. Germline-derived CDR1 and CDR2 are SEHNR and FQNEAQ (reference sequence). CDR3 bases: TGTGCCAGCAGCCACGGACTAACCTACAATGAGCAGTTCTTC. Its translation is CASSHGLTYNEQFF. Based on the CDR3 plus reference TRBV7-9 and TRBJ2-1, the full variable domain is DTGVSQNPRHKITKRGQNVTFRCDPISEHNRLYWYRQTLGQGPEFLTYFQNEAQLEKSRLLSDRFSAERPKGSFSTLEIQRTEQGDSAMYLCASSHGLTYNEQFFGPGTRLTVL.

This clonotype was seen repeatedly, ten times or more. CDR3 loop: CSAAGGTYEQYF. The CDR3 coding sequence is TGCAGTGCCGCGGGGGGGACCTACGAGCAGTACTTC. The V call is TRBV20-1, the J call TRBJ2-7; TRBD2 agrees at 9 bases. V lost 6 bases and J lost 2; bases outside the gene matches: 2. The CDR3 spans 12 residues. The germline gives CDR1 DFQATT, CDR2 SNEGSKA (reference sequence).

This clonotype was seen a few times. The CDR3 sequence: CASRDGGDVTQYF. The CDR3 DNA is TGTGCCAGTAGAGACGGGGGGGACGTGACCCAGTACTTC. This rearrangement joins TRBV6-6 to TRBJ2-5, with 8 bases that match TRBD2. J was trimmed by 7 bases and V by 9 bases; bases with no gene match: 10. Germline V CDR1 and CDR2: MNHNY, SVGAGI (reference sequence). The CDR3 totals 13 residues.

The chain couples TRBV5-5 to TRBJ2-3, with TRBD2 matching 9 bases. The CDR3 loop spans 15 amino acids. V trimming: 4 bases; J trimming: 4 bases; junction bases outside the gene matches: 7. Germline V gene lookup returns CDR1 SGHKS and CDR2 YYEKEE (reference sequence). For the CDR3, the DNA is TGTGCCAGCAGCCCCCAGGCTAGCGGGGCAGATACGCAGTATTTT. It is translated as CASSPQASGADTQYF. Full variable domain (remainder filled in from reference TRBV5-5 and TRBJ2-3): DAGVTQSPTHLIKTRGQQVTLRCSPISGHKSVSWYQQVLGQGPQFIFQYYEKEERGRGNFPDRFSARQFPNYSSELNVNALLLGDSALYLCASSPQASGADTQYFGPGTRLTVL.

The V gene is TRBV12-3 or TRBV12-4, the J gene TRBJ1-4; the D is unclear. V lost 1 base, J lost 6 bases, and 12 bases lay in between. The CDR3 contains 15 residues. CDR3 sequence (DNA): TGTGCCAGCAGTTTAGGAGGGAAAAGGGATGAAAAACTGTTTTTT. It translates to CASSLGGKRDEKLFF.

A few counts support this clonotype. This chain uses TRBV11-2 with TRBJ2-7; tentatively, D is TRBD2 (6 bases). CDR3 size: 14 residues. V lost 4 bases and J 4 bases, leaving 14 bases between the germline ends. Germline CDR1 and CDR2: SGHAT and FQNNGV. As DNA, the CDR3 is TGTGCCAGCAGCTCCCGGACTATTCGGTACGAGCAGTACTTC. This gives the protein CASSSRTIRYEQYF. Complete variable domain (other parts from reference TRBV11-2 and TRBJ2-7): EAGVAQSPRYKIIEKRQSVAFWCNPISGHATLYWYQQILGQGPKLLIQFQNNGVVDDSQLPKDRFSAERLKGVDSTLKIQPAKLEDSAVYLCASSSRTIRYEQYFGPGTRLTVT.

This chain joins TRBV29-1 and TRBJ2-1; TRBD2 matches at 7 bases. The CDR3 extends over 15 amino acids. Losses at the gene ends were 2 bases for V and 1 base for J; bases not matched to a gene: 5. Germline CDR1 and CDR2: SQVTM and ANQGSEA. The CDR3 protein is CSVEKGGGSYNEQFF. CDR3 coding DNA: TGCAGCGTTGAAAAGGGCGGGGGTTCCTACAATGAGCAGTTCTTC.

V usage is TRBV4-2 and J usage is TRBJ2-1, with D possibly being TRBD2 (7 bases). CDR1 and CDR2 (germline): LGHNA, YNFKEQ. This CDR3 has 16 amino acids. V lost 0 bases and J 3 bases, leaving 12 bases between the germline ends. CDR3 protein: CASSQDRGGDYNEQFF. The CDR3 region has the DNA TGTGCCAGCAGCCAAGATAGGGGGGGGGACTACAATGAGCAGTTCTTC.

The chain recombines TRBV7-6 with TRBJ1-2, with 8 bases identical to TRBD1. Looked up from germline, CDR1 is SGHVS and CDR2 is FNYEAQ. The CDR3 sequence is 20 residues long. The junction had 17 bases not matched to a gene; V was cut back by 2 bases and J by 0 bases. CDR3 nucleotide sequence: TGTGCCAGCAGCTTACTCCTTGGAACAGGGGGAAAGGGGCCTAACTATGGCTACACCTTC. Protein: CASSLLLGTGGKGPNYGYTF. Drawing the rest from reference TRBV7-6 and TRBJ1-2, the complete variable domain is GAGVSQSPRYKVTKRGQDVALRCDPISGHVSLYWYRQALGQGPEFLTYFNYEAQQDKSGLPNDRFSAERPEGSISTLTIQRTEQRDSAMYRCASSLLLGTGGKGPNYGYTFGSGTRLTVV.

V gene TRBV12-3 or TRBV12-4 combines with J gene TRBJ2-7; no clear D. V lost 3 bases, J lost 4 bases, and 13 bases lay in between. This CDR3 is built from 14 residues. The CDR3 region has the DNA TGTGCCAGCAGTTTGGGTCTGGACGGATACGAGCAGTACTTC. Amino acid sequence: CASSLGLDGYEQYF.

The chain uses TRBV18 and TRBJ2-1, with TRBD1 as a possible D gene (5 bases). V gave up 2 bases and J gave up 7 bases, with 24 bases separating them. CDR3 length equals 18 residues. Germline CDR1 KGHSH, CDR2 LQKENI. As DNA, the CDR3 is TGTGCCAGCTCACCATCGGCGCAGGGCGTCCTTATTGTGAATGAGCAGTTCTTC. Residues: CASSPSAQGVLIVNEQFF. The whole variable domain, remainder taken from reference TRBV18 and TRBJ2-1, is NAGVMQNPRHLVRRRGQEARLRCSPMKGHSHVYWYRQLPEEGLKFMVYLQKENIIDESGMPKERFSAEFPKEGPSILRIQQVVRGDSAAYFCASSPSAQGVLIVNEQFFGPGTRLTVL.

V gene TRBV9 combines with J gene TRBJ2-1; 10 bases are shared with TRBD2. From germline, CDR1 is SGDLS and CDR2 YYNGEE. The CDR3 has 15 residues. V was pared by 0 bases and J by 5 bases, with 2 bases of the junction left unmatched. The CDR3 protein is CASSVVSGGDNEQFF. In nucleotides, the CDR3 is TGTGCCAGCAGCGTAGTCAGCGGGGGGGACAATGAGCAGTTCTTC.

This clonotype was detected a few times. V is TRBV5-1 and J is TRBJ2-7; D may match TRBD1 or TRBD2 (5 bases each). The CDR3 consists of 15 residues. CDR1 and CDR2 (germline): SGHRS, YFSETQ. Between the trimmed V and J ends, which lost 2 bases and 7 bases, there was a span of 19 bases. CDR3 in DNA: TGCGCCAGCAGCTTCATGGGGACGCGATGGAGTGAGCAGTACTTC. Encoded protein: CASSFMGTRWSEQYF.

This clonotype was detected only once. The chain joins TRBV24-1 to TRBJ1-2; D is uncertain. The CDR3 spans 13 residues. Germline assignment: CDR1 KGHDR and CDR2 SFDVKD. V shed 2 bases and J shed 5 bases, with 8 bases lying between them. This CDR3 reads CATSDSREYGYTF. In DNA, the CDR3 is TGTGCCACCAGTGATTCCAGAGAGTATGGCTACACCTTC.

This chain joins TRBV7-6 and TRBJ2-1; a possible D gene is TRBD2 (6 bases). This CDR3 is 14 amino acids long. Germline V CDR1 and CDR2: SGHVS, FNYEAQ. Trimming shortened V by 1 base and J by 7 bases, and 11 bases separated the two germline ends. The CDR3: CASSLGGTSNEQFF. The DNA for the CDR3 is TGTGCCAGCAGCTTAGGCGGGACTTCTAATGAGCAGTTCTTC.

This clonotype turned up a few times. The gene calls are TRBV4-2 and TRBJ2-3, with D possibly matching TRBD2 (6 bases). Germline CDR1 LGHNA, CDR2 YNFKEQ. The CDR3 is 15 amino acids. V lost 4 bases and J lost 3, with 14 bases in between. In DNA, the CDR3 is TGTGCCAGCAGCCGGGGGGATGAAGGGACAGATACGCAGTATTTT. It encodes CASSRGDEGTDTQYF.

This CDR3 is CAISPGQITDTQYF. CDR3 nucleotides: TGTGCCATCAGCCCGGGACAGATCACAGATACGCAGTATTTT. V gene TRBV10-3 combines with J gene TRBJ2-3, with 7 bases identical to TRBD1. The CDR3 consists of 14 residues. The junction had 5 bases not matched to a gene; V was cut back by 6 bases and J by 2 bases. From germline, CDR1 is ENHRY and CDR2 SYGVKD.

The chain joins TRBV12-3 or TRBV12-4 to TRBJ2-7; no definite D call. V lost 3 bases and J 5 bases, leaving 11 bases between the germline ends. CDR3 length: 13 residues. In nucleotides, the CDR3 is TGTGCCAGCAGTTTGCGGCCCTCAGACGAGCAGTACTTC. It specifies CASSLRPSDEQYF.

This clonotype was counted between two and nine times. This chain joins TRBV20-1 and TRBJ2-7; D assignment may be TRBD1 or TRBD2 (5 bases each). Trimming pared 6 bases from V and 3 bases from J, leaving 15 bases between. The CDR3 consists of 13 residues. The germline CDR1 and CDR2 sequences are DFQATT and SNEGSKA (reference sequence). The CDR3 DNA reads TGCAGTGCGGGGGTGGGAGCATTCTACGAGCAGTACTTC. Translation: CSAGVGAFYEQYF.

V usage is TRBV2 and J usage is TRBJ1-6, with no clear D. Trimming cost V 6 bases and J 7 bases, with 22 bases left between them. Germline V lookup: CDR1 SNHLY, CDR2 FYNNEI. The CDR3 length is 17 residues. CDR3 sequence reads: CASSDGPQPPANSPLHF. The DNA of the CDR3 is TGTGCCAGCAGCGACGGGCCGCAACCGCCGGCCAATTCACCCCTCCACTTT.